A selection of T cell receptor beta chains follows, all from one sample in a study of cytotoxic CD8 clonotypes in ibrutinib-treated CLL. The repertoire was sequenced with immunoSEQ multiplex PCR; TCRdb's copy has only in-frame clones and lacks some. The profile shows fewer than 400,000 clones, over 55% of them singletons. Sequences were derived from PBMCs, sampled after 36 months of ibrutinib treatment. These receptors originate from a human donor with chronic lymphocytic leukemia. Each CDR3 is given with its conserved first and last residue. A D gene is named only where the DNA matches it firmly. Clone size is stated in some rows and not others, as once, few, many or a class when expanded.

TRBJ2-7,TRBV18,-,TRBD1,CASSPRTGASYEQYF,TGTGCCAGCTCACCGCGGACAGGGGCCTCCTACGAGCAGTACTTC
TRBJ2-2,TRBV13,-,-,CASSPTAGTDAPVNTGELFF,TGTGCCAGCAGCCCCACCGCCGGGACGGACGCCCCTGTTAACACCGGGGAGCTGTTTTTT
TRBJ2-1,TRBV6-5,-,-,CASTPKRTAYNEQFF,TGTGCCAGCACCCCTAAAAGGACAGCCTACAATGAGCAGTTCTTC
TRBJ1-2,TRBV10-3,-,-,CAINAGLNYGYTF,TGTGCCATCAACGCAGGGCTTAACTATGGCTACACCTTC
TRBJ1-5,TRBV29-1,-,-,CSVAGSNQPQHF,TGCAGCGTTGCGGGGAGCAATCAGCCCCAGCATTTT
TRBJ2-2,TRBV4-3,-,-,CASSGRPNTGELFF,TGCGCCAGCAGCGGACGCCCGAACACCGGGGAGCTGTTTTTT
TRBJ2-5,TRBV18,-,TRBD2,CASAPGTSGETQYF,TGTGCCAGCGCACCAGGGACTAGCGGGGAGACCCAGTACTTC
TRBJ1-1,TRBV5-1,few,TRBD1,CASSETGKGGTEAFF,TGCGCCAGCAGCGAGACAGGGAAAGGAGGAACTGAAGCTTTCTTT
TRBJ1-3,TRBV5-6,-,TRBD1,CASSYGTGSGNTIYF,TGTGCCAGCAGCTACGGGACAGGCTCTGGAAACACCATATATTTT
TRBJ2-7,TRBV11-3,-,TRBD1,CASSPTGGVEQYF,TGTGCCAGCAGCCCTACAGGGGGCGTCGAGCAGTACTTC
TRBJ2-7,TRBV28,-,-,CASTEASVQANYEQYF,TGTGCCAGCACTGAGGCCTCAGTTCAGGCCAACTACGAGCAGTACTTC
TRBJ1-1,TRBV5-4,-,-,CASSLVTGLSGSFF,TGTGCCAGCAGCTTGGTAACAGGGCTTTCCGGGTCTTTCTTT
TRBJ2-7,TRBV2,few,-,CASSEIQAAGDF,TGTGCCAGCAGTGAGATACAGGCGGCAGGGGACTTC
TRBJ2-1,TRBV6-5,-,TRBD1,CASSVGGLLYNEQFF,TGTGCCAGCAGCGTAGGGGGCCTCCTCTACAATGAGCAGTTCTTC
TRBJ2-3,TRBV2,-,TRBD2,CASSELASTDTQYF,TGTGCCAGCAGCGAACTAGCGAGCACAGATACGCAGTATTTT
TRBJ2-2,TRBV9,-,-,CASRAHRGGPGELFF,TGTGCCAGCAGGGCCCACCGTGGGGGTCCGGGGGAGCTGTTTTTT
TRBJ1-5,TRBV28,-,TRBD1,CASSQQGLHHSNQPQHF,TGTGCCAGCAGTCAACAGGGGCTCCACCATAGCAATCAGCCCCAGCATTTT